This T cell receptor (beta chain) was recorded in a study of T cell repertoires in cytomegalovirus infection (dated by TCRdb to between 2018 and 2020). A note on the overall study: Donor HLA type was relevant to the analysis, because carriage of CMV infection together with the matching HLA type was indicated by public TCR beta signatures.

Study-level results and caveats: The ex vivo response was dominated by HLA-C-restricted CMV-specific TCR beta clonotypes, and the single most frequent clonotype in two of eight donors was supplied by these HLA-C-restricted clonotypes. Carriers of CMV infection plus the relevant HLA type were discriminated by the cumulative frequency of public TCR beta family members in the study cohort and in an independent roughly 340-donor cohort.

Instrument used: Illumina HiSeq 1500. The public reads were quality trimmed at Q25 with fastp and then assembled into clones with MiXCR by TCRdb, keeping productive beta chains. One record per CDR3 amino acid sequence lists the most common genes and DNA. Here the sample has 35,000 to 55,000 distinct CDR3 sequences; more than 20% occur a single time. Roughly 20% of the sample lies in the top ten. Details on this clonotype: There is no known antigen for this receptor. The input lacks base qualities; no much larger clone sits a single base away.

The germline V gene encodes CDR1 LNHDA and CDR2 SQIVND (reference sequence). The CDR3 covers 14 residues, taking in both the cysteine and the phenylalanine. Here the CDR3 DNA is all that survives: 42 bases in frame from base 1. V lost 5 bases and J lost 0 bases; the stretch between them is 7 bases long. The material sequenced was PBMCs, sequenced either directly or after in vitro stimulation (not recorded which). The receptor comes from a human donor in good health (CMV status not recorded). Some clones in this sample may be carry-over from other donors' samples. Recombination connected TRBV19 to TRBJ2-2, with the D gene too uncertain to name. The nucleotide sequence reads as follows: TGTGCCAGTAGTTGGCAGCCGAACACCGGGGAGCTGTTTTTT. It translates as CASSWQPNTGELFF.